This TCR beta chain was sequenced in a study of CD8 T cells in Susac syndrome. The authors reverse transcribed about 0.5 to 1 ug RNA with random hexamers. From the immunoSEQ multiplex PCR reads, TCRdb called clonotypes with MiXCR, one entry per CDR3 protein. This sample has some 96,000 distinct CDR3 sequences, with 85% to 95% found just once. Regarding this clonotype: An end of the junction does not agree with germline; a read error may underlie this.

Germline V gene data show CDR1 as SGHTA and CDR2 as FQGNSA. The CDR3 has 14 residues. V is TRBV7-2 and J is TRBJ1-6, with TRBD1 as a possible D gene (6 bases). This TCR came from a human donor with Susac syndrome. Material for sequencing was CD4+ T cells from PBMCs. For the CDR3, the DNA is TGTGCCAGCAGCGTAGCCGCTTCAGGGGAACCCCTCCACTTT. Amino acid sequence: CASSVAASGEPLHF.